These 8 T cell receptor beta chains were all obtained from the same sample, sequenced in a study of read filtering for tumor transcriptome and immune sequencing. The library was built from around 380 ng RNA with molecular barcoded adaptors for alpha/delta and beta/gamma chains. TCRdb re-called the reads through MiXCR, storing one row per CDR3 protein. The repertoire holds 100,000 to 150,000 distinct CDR3 sequences, with around 14% as singletons. Sequencing was carried out using a population of CD138-negative cells sorted from bone marrow. These receptors all stem from a donor aged 40 or older with multiple myeloma.

This clonotype was detected ten times or more. CDR3 bases: TGTGCCAGCAGTAGCGGGAGTCTCACAGATACGCAGTATTTT. It encodes CASSSGSLTDTQYF. The chain carries TRBV6-5 and TRBJ2-3; TRBD2 matches 8 bases. The CDR3 sequence is 14 residues long. Germline V gene lookup returns CDR1 MNHEY and CDR2 SVGAGI. J lost 2 bases, V lost 5 bases, and 3 bases had no gene match.

V usage is TRBV24-1 and J usage is TRBJ2-1; 12 bases fit TRBD2. CDR3 length: 16 amino acids. The V segment lost 5 bases and the J segment 0 bases; nucleotides outside the gene matches: 1. Per germline, CDR1 KGHDR and CDR2 SFDVKD. This CDR3 reads CATSATSGSSYNEQFF. CDR3 nucleotides: TGTGCCACCAGTGCGACTAGCGGGAGCTCCTACAATGAGCAGTTCTTC.

This clonotype was detected ten times or more. This chain uses TRBV20-1 with TRBJ1-4, with a weak D call TRBD1 (6 bases). Germline V lookup: CDR1 DFQATT, CDR2 SNEGSKA (reference sequence). The CDR3 sequence is 15 residues long. Deletions cut 0 bases from V and 7 bases from J, with 15 bases between. The CDR3 loop reads CSARDINREGEKLFF. The CDR3 region has the DNA TGCAGTGCTAGAGATATCAACAGGGAGGGTGAAAAACTGTTTTTT.

This clonotype was seen ten or more times. The chain combines TRBV19 with TRBJ2-1; 8 bases are a match to TRBD1. The CDR3 covers 16 residues. Trimming took 6 bases from V and 0 from J; bases not matched to a gene: 7. Germline-derived CDR1 and CDR2 are LNHDA and SQIVND (reference sequence). CDR3 DNA: TGTGCCAGTAGCCGGGACAGGATCAGCTCCTACAATGAGCAGTTCTTC. It codes for CASSRDRISSYNEQFF.

As concerns this clonotype: This may come from a read error, since a much larger clone is one base off. The rearrangement uses TRBV11-2 and TRBJ1-1, with a weak D call TRBD1 (5 bases). Germline V gene sequence: CDR1 SGHAT, CDR2 FQNNGV. CDR3 length equals 13 residues. The CDR3 region is CVSSLGRGEEAFF. CDR3 sequence (DNA): TGTGTCAGCAGCTTGGGGAGGGGTGAGGAAGCTTTCTTT. The whole variable domain, remainder taken from reference TRBV11-2 and TRBJ1-1, is EAGVAQSPRYKIIEKRQSVAFWCNPISGHATLYWYQQILGQGPKLLIQFQNNGVVDDSQLPKDRFSAERLKGVDSTLKIQPAKLEDSAVYLCVSSLGRGEEAFFGQGTRLTVV.

This clonotype has a handful of counts. A much larger clone lies a single base off, so this may be a read error. This chain connects TRBV15 to TRBJ2-6; a possible D gene is TRBD1 (6 bases). The CDR3 is 14 residues long. V lost 9 bases and J 2 bases, leaving 11 bases between the germline ends. Germline loops: CDR1 LNHNV, CDR2 YYDKDF (reference sequence). The CDR3 bases are TGTGCCACAGGGGGTCTCCCTGGGGCCAACGTCCTGACTTTC. It is translated as CATGGLPGANVLTF.

The sample holds many counts of this clonotype. V usage is TRBV27 and J usage is TRBJ1-2; D unclear. V lost 4 bases to trimming and J lost 3 bases, with 18 bases between them. CDR1 is MNHEY and CDR2 is SMNVEV in the germline V gene (reference sequence). CDR3 length equals 16 residues. CDR3 loop: CASSSLRALFDYGYTF. The DNA for the CDR3 is TGTGCCAGCAGTTCCCTCCGGGCTCTATTCGACTATGGCTACACCTTC.

This clonotype showed up many times. The DNA for the CDR3 is TGTGCCAGCACCGTGGGGACAGGGGGCAATGAGCAGTTCTTC. This translates into CASTVGTGGNEQFF. V usage is TRBV27 and J usage is TRBJ2-1, with 11 bases matching TRBD1. This CDR3 contains 14 residues. The V segment lost 7 bases and the J segment 6 bases; nucleotides outside the gene matches: 5. Germline lookup yields CDR1 MNHEY and CDR2 SMNVEV (reference sequence).